This entry lists 27 T cell receptor beta chains sequenced from one sample in a study of shared clonotypes between healthy human individuals. Libraries were prepared by immunoSEQ multiplex PCR; TCRdb keeps only in-frame clonotypes and omits some of them. This table holds about 2.4 million clones, just over 90% found once. Material for sequencing was naive CD4+ T cells sorted from blood. Specified subset: CD45RA+ positively selected. Receptor source: a man aged 18 to 29 in good health.

V is TRBV18 and J is TRBJ2-2; 7 bases agree with TRBD1. V lost 3 bases, J lost 7 bases, and 5 bases stayed unmatched. The CDR3 is 14 amino acids. Germline V gives CDR1 KGHSH, CDR2 LQKENI. CDR3 sequence (DNA): TGTGCCAGCTCACCCGGACAGGATCACGGGGAGCTGTTTTTT. This sequence encodes CASSPGQDHGELFF.

This chain links TRBV9 with TRBJ2-1; perhaps TRBD2 as D (6 bases). CDR1 and CDR2 (germline): SGDLS, YYNGEE. V was pared by 5 bases and J by 5 bases, with 14 bases between. There are 14 residues in the CDR3. The CDR3 region is CASSSGDPNNEQFF. The CDR3 DNA sequence: TGTGCCAGCAGTTCGGGGGATCCCAACAATGAGCAGTTCTTC.

The chain employs TRBV7-2 and TRBJ2-1; 8 nucleotides agree with TRBD2. CDR1 and CDR2 (germline): SGHTA, FQGNSA. The CDR3 totals 16 residues. V lost 1 base and J lost 4; bases outside the gene matches: 6. The CDR3 is CASSLVTSGTYNEQFF. Here the CDR3 DNA reads TGTGCCAGCAGCTTAGTTACTAGCGGCACATACAATGAGCAGTTCTTC.

The J gene is TRBJ2-1, the V gene TRBV5-1, with 9 bases fitting TRBD1. CDR1 and CDR2 from the germline V gene are SGHRS and YFSETQ. V lost 4 bases to trimming and J lost 0 bases; unmatched junction nucleotides: 5. The CDR3 has 16 amino acids. The CDR3 DNA follows: TGCGCCAGCAGCCCCGGACAGGGGAGCTCCTACAATGAGCAGTTCTTC. It specifies CASSPGQGSSYNEQFF.

J is TRBJ2-7 and V is TRBV16, with D uncertain. Germline assignment: CDR1 KGHSY and CDR2 FQNENV. This CDR3 is 13 amino acids long. The V and J ends lost 1 base and 5 bases respectively, with 9 bases between them. CDR3 in DNA: TGTGCCAGCAGCCAATTCAGGTACAACGAGCAGTACTTC. Residues: CASSQFRYNEQYF.

Worth noting for this clone: This specimen includes other DNA sequences encoding the same CDR3. V is TRBV7-2 and J is TRBJ2-3, with D possibly being TRBD2 (5 bases). The germline V gene has CDR1 SGHTA and CDR2 FQGNSA. The CDR3 contains 14 residues. Trimming left V 3 bases short and J 2 bases short, with 9 bases between. CDR3 region: CASSLAGTTDTQYF. The CDR3 bases are TGTGCCAGCAGCTTGGCGGGCACCACAGATACGCAGTATTTT.

V gene TRBV7-9 combines with J gene TRBJ1-4; D is perhaps TRBD1 (6 bases). CDR1 is SEHNR, CDR2 FQNEAQ, per germline (reference sequence). This CDR3 region has 16 residues. The V and J ends lost 1 base and 4 bases respectively, with 13 bases between them. DNA for the CDR3: TGTGCCAGCAGCTTAGGAAGGACAGACTATAATGAAAAACTGTTTTTT. Its translation is CASSLGRTDYNEKLFF.

The rearrangement uses TRBV29-1 and TRBJ1-3; weak D call: TRBD1 (6 bases). The V gene lost 4 bases and the J gene lost 4 bases, with 17 bases spanning the gap. Germline lookup yields CDR1 SQVTM and CDR2 ANQGSEA. This CDR3 has 15 residues. CDR3 coding DNA: TGCAGCGTTGCGGGGGCCGTTGGTTCCGGAAACACCATATATTTT. Translated: CSVAGAVGSGNTIYF.

This clone was seen just once. The chain has TRBV29-1 and TRBJ2-1, with TRBD2 matching 8 bases. Germline trimming cut 7 bases from V and 0 bases from J; bases unmatched to any gene: 2. The V gene's germline CDR1 is SQVTM and CDR2 ANQGSEA. The CDR3 length is 13 residues. The CDR3 is CSGSGGSYNEQFF. CDR3 DNA sequence: TGCAGCGGGAGCGGGGGCTCCTACAATGAGCAGTTCTTC.

V and J are TRBV4-1 and TRBJ2-1; 12 positions match TRBD1. There are 20 residues in the CDR3. CDR1 MGHRA and CDR2 YSYEKL come from the germline V gene. Trimming cost V 2 bases and J 4 bases; bases outside gene matches: 15. CDR3 protein: CASSQIPGQGAIAAYNEQFF. The DNA for the CDR3 is TGCGCCAGCAGCCAAATACCGGGACAGGGGGCCATAGCGGCTTACAATGAGCAGTTCTTC.

The J gene is TRBJ1-6, the V gene TRBV18, with D possibly TRBD1 on 6 matching bases. Germline values: CDR1 KGHSH, CDR2 LQKENI. The CDR3 runs to 16 residues. V was pared by 2 bases and J by 8 bases, with 16 bases between. The CDR3 region has the DNA TGTGCCAGCTCACCAGCCGACGGGGGCGTTGATTCACCCCTCCACTTT. This codes for CASSPADGGVDSPLHF.

J is TRBJ2-7 and V is TRBV19; D call uncertain. The CDR3 extends over 14 amino acids. V lost 5 bases, J lost 3 bases, and 14 bases lay in between. CDR1 is LNHDA, CDR2 SQIVND, per germline (reference sequence). The CDR3 region is CASSAKSTYYEQYF. CDR3 nucleotides: TGTGCCAGTAGTGCGAAGTCTACCTACTACGAGCAGTACTTC.

This sequence joins TRBV1 and TRBJ1-2. TRBV1 is shown as a pseudogene. The CDR3 runs 14 residues. This chain's CDR3 is CTSSPAIVNYGYTF. The CDR3 nucleotides read TGCACCAGCAGCCCGGCTATAGTTAACTATGGCTACACCTTC.

The chain links TRBV7-2 to TRBJ1-2; D unresolved. The CDR3 loop spans 12 amino acids. With 4 bases removed from V and 4 bases from J, the gap between germline ends came to 7 bases. Germline V gene lookup returns CDR1 SGHTA and CDR2 FQGNSA. For the CDR3, the DNA is TGTGCCAGCAGCTCCCCCGGCTATGGCTACACCTTC. Translation gives CASSSPGYGYTF.

The chain is built from TRBV5-1 and TRBJ2-5, with a tentative D call TRBD1 (5 bases). Germline lookup yields CDR1 SGHRS and CDR2 YFSETQ. CDR3 size: 16 residues. V was clipped by 0 bases and J by 2 bases, with 14 bases between them. This CDR3 reads CASSLEGSHLQETQYF. CDR3 nucleotides: TGCGCCAGCAGCTTGGAGGGGTCCCACCTACAAGAGACCCAGTACTTC.

A single count supports this clone. The J gene is TRBJ2-7, the V gene TRBV19; 10 nucleotides match TRBD1. The germline CDR1 and CDR2 sequences are LNHDA and SQIVND (reference sequence). The CDR3 is made up of 16 amino acids. Trimming at V came to 3 bases and at J to 1 base, leaving 6 bases not matched to a gene. In DNA form, the CDR3 reads TGTGCCAGTAGTATGATAGGGGACAGGGGATCCTACGAGCAGTACTTC. Translating gives CASSMIGDRGSYEQYF. Filled out from reference TRBV19 and TRBJ2-7, the complete variable domain reads DGGITQSPKYLFRKEGQNVTLSCEQNLNHDAMYWYRQDPGQGLRLIYYSQIVNDFQKGDIAEGYSVSREKKESFPLTVTSAQKNPTAFYLCASSMIGDRGSYEQYFGPGTRLTVT.

The count of this clone is one. The chain employs TRBV6-1 and TRBJ2-5; 11 nucleotides align to TRBD2. Germline V gene sequence: CDR1 MNHNS, CDR2 SASEGT. The junction had 10 bases not matched to a gene; V was cut back by 11 bases and J by 5 bases. The CDR3 is 14 residues long. CDR3 in amino acids: CAGRLAGYTETQYF. The CDR3 region has the DNA TGTGCCGGTCGACTAGCGGGGTATACTGAGACCCAGTACTTC.

The CDR3 coding sequence is TGTGCCAGCAGTTACTCCGACAGGTTGACCTACACCTTC. Encoded protein: CASSYSDRLTYTF. The genes are TRBV6-5 and TRBJ1-2; D possibly corresponds to TRBD1 (6 bases). The V end was cut by 0 bases, the J end by 10 bases, with 12 bases between. Germline lookup yields CDR1 MNHEY and CDR2 SVGAGI. The CDR3 is 13 amino acids.

The rearrangement joins TRBV19 to TRBJ1-3, with 9 nucleotides matching TRBD1. This CDR3 is built from 16 residues. Germline V gene data show CDR1 as LNHDA and CDR2 as SQIVND (reference sequence). V trimming: 4 bases; J trimming: 4 bases; junction bases outside the gene matches: 8. CDR3 nucleotide sequence: TGTGCCAGTAGTAGAACTTACAGGGGGCTCGGAAACACCATATATTTT. It specifies CASSRTYRGLGNTIYF.

Only a few counts were recorded for this clone. The J gene is TRBJ1-5, the V gene TRBV30; TRBD1 matches 7 bases. This CDR3 spans 13 amino acids. CDR1 and CDR2 (germline): GTSNPN, SVGIG (reference sequence). V lost 4 bases, J lost 2 bases, and 2 bases stayed unmatched. This chain's CDR3 is CAWKGQGNQPQHF. In nucleotides, the CDR3 is TGTGCCTGGAAAGGACAGGGCAATCAGCCCCAGCATTTT.

This clone was observed a single time. This CDR3 is also generated by other DNA sequences in the sample. V and J are TRBV18 and TRBJ2-7; 8 bases are shared with TRBD1. Germline V gene data show CDR1 as KGHSH and CDR2 as LQKENI. This CDR3 spans 13 amino acids. V was clipped by 3 bases and J by 4 bases; unmatched bases: 2. The CDR3 DNA reads TGTGCCAGCTCACCCTACAGGGGGTACGAGCAGTACTTC. Its translation is CASSPYRGYEQYF.

This clone was counted only a few times. At the DNA level, this CDR3 is encoded by other sequences in the same sample as well. The chain carries TRBV4-1 and TRBJ1-2; 9 bases fit TRBD1. CDR1 is MGHRA, CDR2 YSYEKL, per germline. The CDR3 is 15 residues long. The V segment lost 1 base and the J segment 2 bases; nucleotides outside the gene matches: 2. In DNA form, the CDR3 reads TGCGCCAGCAGCCAAGTACAGGGGGCAAACTATGGCTACACCTTC. This sequence encodes CASSQVQGANYGYTF.

CDR3 amino acids: CASSLNRFKQFF. CDR3 nucleotides: TGCGCCAGCAGCTTGAATCGGTTCAAGCAGTTCTTC. The J gene is TRBJ2-1, the V gene TRBV5-1, with D uncertain. The CDR3 has 12 amino acids. Germline CDR1 is SGHRS and CDR2 is YFSETQ. V shed 1 base and J shed 11 bases, with 10 bases lying between them.

The V gene is TRBV5-6, the J gene TRBJ2-5; 8 nucleotides agree with TRBD1. CDR1 SGHDT and CDR2 YYEEEE come from the germline V gene. CDR3 size: 13 residues. V lost 4 bases and J lost 3; bases outside the gene matches: 2. The CDR3 protein is CASSRQGKETQYF. The CDR3 nucleotides read TGTGCCAGCAGCCGACAGGGGAAAGAGACCCAGTACTTC.

The chain has TRBV27 and TRBJ1-2; TRBD1 agrees at 9 bases. J gave up 5 bases and V 2 bases, and 6 bases lay outside the gene matches. The CDR3 spans 15 residues. Germline V lookup: CDR1 MNHEY, CDR2 SMNVEV (reference sequence). CDR3 in amino acids: CASSLMGTGTYGYTF. The CDR3 nucleotides read TGTGCCAGCAGTTTAATGGGGACAGGGACGTATGGCTACACCTTC.

The genes are TRBV18 and TRBJ1-6; D is possibly TRBD1 (5 bases). Germline V gene data show CDR1 as KGHSH and CDR2 as LQKENI. The germline V and J ends were trimmed by 1 base and 5 bases, with 12 bases remaining between them. The CDR3 length is 16 residues. The CDR3 sequence is CASSPLSQGHNSPLHF. The CDR3 nucleotides read TGTGCCAGCTCACCACTTTCTCAGGGACATAATTCACCCCTCCACTTT.

The chain couples TRBV5-5 to TRBJ2-2; TRBD1 agrees at 7 bases. The CDR3 is 14 residues long. Germline CDR1 SGHKS, CDR2 YYEKEE (reference sequence). With V trimmed by 0 bases and J by 7 bases, 3 bases remained unmatched. DNA of the CDR3: TGTGCCAGCAGCTTGGGACAGGGCGTCGGGGAGCTGTTTTTT. Encoded protein: CASSLGQGVGELFF.